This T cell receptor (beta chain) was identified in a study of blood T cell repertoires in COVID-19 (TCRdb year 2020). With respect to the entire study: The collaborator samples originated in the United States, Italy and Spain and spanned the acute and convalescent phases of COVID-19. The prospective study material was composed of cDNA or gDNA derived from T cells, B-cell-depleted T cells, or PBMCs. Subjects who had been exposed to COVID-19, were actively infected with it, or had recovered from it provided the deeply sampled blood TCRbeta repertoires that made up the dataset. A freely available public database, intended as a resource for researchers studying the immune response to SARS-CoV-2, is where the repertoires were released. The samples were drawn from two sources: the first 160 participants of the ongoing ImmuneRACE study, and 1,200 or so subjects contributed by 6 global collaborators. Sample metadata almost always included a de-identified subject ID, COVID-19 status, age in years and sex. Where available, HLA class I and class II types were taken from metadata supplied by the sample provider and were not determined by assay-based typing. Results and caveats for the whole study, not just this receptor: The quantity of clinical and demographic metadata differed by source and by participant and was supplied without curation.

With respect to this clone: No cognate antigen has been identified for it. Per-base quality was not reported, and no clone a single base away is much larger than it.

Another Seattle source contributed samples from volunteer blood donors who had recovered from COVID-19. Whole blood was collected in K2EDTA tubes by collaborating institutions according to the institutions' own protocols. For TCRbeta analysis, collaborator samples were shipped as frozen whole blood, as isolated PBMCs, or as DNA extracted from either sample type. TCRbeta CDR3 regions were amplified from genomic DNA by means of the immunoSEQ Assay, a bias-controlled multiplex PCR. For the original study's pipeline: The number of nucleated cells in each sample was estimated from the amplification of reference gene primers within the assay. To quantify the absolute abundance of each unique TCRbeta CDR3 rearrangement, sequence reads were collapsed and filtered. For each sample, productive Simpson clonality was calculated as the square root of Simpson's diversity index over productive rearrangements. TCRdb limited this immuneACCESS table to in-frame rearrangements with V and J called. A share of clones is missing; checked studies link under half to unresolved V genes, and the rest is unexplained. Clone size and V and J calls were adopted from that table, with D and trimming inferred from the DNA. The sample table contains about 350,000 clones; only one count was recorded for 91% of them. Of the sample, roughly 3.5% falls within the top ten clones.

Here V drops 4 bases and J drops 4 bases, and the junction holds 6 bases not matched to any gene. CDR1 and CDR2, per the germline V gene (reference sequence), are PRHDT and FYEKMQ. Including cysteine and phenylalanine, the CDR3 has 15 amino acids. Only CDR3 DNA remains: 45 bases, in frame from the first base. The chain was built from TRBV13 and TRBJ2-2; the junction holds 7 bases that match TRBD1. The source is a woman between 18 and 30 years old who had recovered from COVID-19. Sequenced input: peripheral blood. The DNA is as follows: TGTGCCAGCAGCTCGAGACAGGGTCGCACCGGGGAGCTGTTTTTT. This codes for CASSSRQGRTGELFF.